The T cell receptor (beta chain) under discussion was sequenced for a study of T cells after yellow fever vaccination. TCRdb reanalysed the 5' RACE reads using MiXCR and keeps one entry per CDR3 protein. The table includes some 250,000 distinct CDR3 sequences, 6.9% detected once. Study results and limitations: Compared with primary, the secondary response was weaker and peaked at day 5, not 15.

This clonotype was seen a handful of times. Antigen specificity is unknown. The CDR3 has 13 residues. The V gene's germline CDR1 is SGHRS and CDR2 YFSETQ. The V and J ends lost 4 bases and 8 bases respectively, with 15 bases between them. The sequence was obtained from a man under 40 who received the YFV17D yellow fever vaccine. Here the sequenced sample was CD4+ T cells sorted from PBMCs, taken 15 days after the yellow fever booster vaccination. This chain joins TRBV5-1 and TRBJ1-1, with D possibly TRBD1 on 5 matching bases. CDR3 nucleotide sequence: TGCGCCAGCAGCGGCGGGACTGGCGGGGAAGCTTTCTTT. Translation: CASSGGTGGEAFF.